This T cell receptor (beta chain) was sequenced in a study of breast tumors, draining lymph nodes, adjacent tissues. The lymph nodes were axillary draining lymph nodes from breast cancer patients. TCRdb reanalysed the multiplex PCR reads using MiXCR and keeps one entry per CDR3 protein. This repertoire shows some 130,000 distinct CDR3 sequences, 20% found once; its top ten account for 3% to 4%. Note on this clonotype: It may be a read error: a sequence one base away is much more abundant.

The CDR3 is 15 amino acids. Germline CDR1 reads MGHDK; CDR2 reads SYGVNS. V is TRBV25-1 and J is TRBJ2-6, with D perhaps TRBD1 (5 bases). This clonotype was sampled from a female donor with breast cancer. Some clones in this sample may be carry-over from other donors' samples. The source material was axillary lymph node tissue. In DNA, the CDR3 is TGTGCCAGCAGTGAATCCTCAACTGGGGCCAACGCCCTGACTTTC. This codes for CASSESSTGANALTF.